This entry lists 10 T cell receptor beta chains sequenced from one sample in a study of neurological immune-mediated disorders. Using its own MiXCR run on the 5' RACE reads, TCRdb lists one record per CDR3 protein. The data contain fewer than 45,000 distinct CDR3 sequences, roughly 6.3% of them singletons. Specimen: CD4+ T cells from blood. The receptors come from a woman aged 40 to 50 in good health.

By proportion, this clonotype is medium-sized (0.01 to 0.1%). This rearrangement joins TRBV29-1 to TRBJ2-1; D tentatively reads TRBD1 or TRBD2 (6 bases each). V was clipped by 6 bases and J by 0 bases, with 21 bases between them. Germline V lookup: CDR1 SQVTM, CDR2 ANQGSEA. This CDR3 region has 17 residues. The CDR3 loop reads CSVGGAVDPSSYNEQFF. The DNA of the CDR3 is TGCAGCGTGGGGGGCGCCGTGGACCCGAGCTCCTACAATGAGCAGTTCTTC.

This clonotype was observed at least ten times. Mismatch with germline at one junction end may stem from a read error. V usage is TRBV20-1 and J usage is TRBJ2-7; 10 positions match TRBD1. The CDR3 length is 12 residues. Germline loops: CDR1 DFQATT, CDR2 SNEGSKA (reference sequence). In DNA form, the CDR3 reads TGCAGTGCTAGAGACGGGACAGGGGACGGTTTCTTC. It yields the protein CSARDGTGDGFF.

There are many counts of this clonotype. The chain is built from TRBV5-1 and TRBJ1-2; no definite D call. Germline values: CDR1 SGHRS, CDR2 YFSETQ. Trimming pared 1 base from V and 8 bases from J, leaving 15 bases between. The CDR3 spans 14 residues. CDR3 region: CASSLSSGNRGYTF. In DNA form, the CDR3 reads TGCGCCAGCAGCTTGAGTTCGGGGAATCGAGGCTACACCTTC.

This clonotype was recorded many times. The V gene is TRBV5-1, the J gene TRBJ2-5; TRBD1 aligns across 7 bases. The CDR3 totals 15 residues. V lost 4 bases and J lost 4; bases outside the gene matches: 10. Germline CDR1 is SGHRS and CDR2 is YFSETQ. CDR3 protein: CASSVTGDVRETQYF. The CDR3 region has the DNA TGCGCCAGCAGCGTCACAGGGGACGTGAGAGAGACCCAGTACTTC.

The rearrangement uses TRBV7-9 and TRBJ2-3; TRBD1 matches 8 bases. The V gene end was trimmed by 1 base and the J gene end by 5 bases; junction bases not matched to a gene: 5. The germline gives CDR1 SEHNR, CDR2 FQNEAQ (reference sequence). There are 15 residues in the CDR3. The DNA of the CDR3 is TGTGCCAGCAGCTTAGACCGGACAGGGCAAGATACGCAGTATTTT. This sequence encodes CASSLDRTGQDTQYF.

At least ten counts were recorded for this clonotype. The chain recombines TRBV5-1 with TRBJ2-7; D may be TRBD1 (6 bases). This CDR3 spans 15 amino acids. The V end lost 4 bases, the J end lost 1 base, and 15 bases lay between the germline ends. Germline V lookup: CDR1 SGHRS, CDR2 YFSETQ. The CDR3 bases are TGCGCCAGCAGCGGAACCCTAGGGGGATCCTACGAGCAGTACTTC. Amino acid sequence: CASSGTLGGSYEQYF.

There are many counts of this clonotype. V is TRBV5-1 and J is TRBJ1-1, with TRBD1 matching over 7 bases. V gave up 4 bases and J gave up 0 bases; unmatched junction bases: 3. Germline V lookup: CDR1 SGHRS, CDR2 YFSETQ. This CDR3 spans 14 amino acids. The CDR3 nucleotides read TGCGCCAGCAGCCCCGACAGGGTGAACACTGAAGCTTTCTTT. Amino acids: CASSPDRVNTEAFF.

This clonotype has at least ten counts. The chain has TRBV5-1 and TRBJ2-1; D is unclear. The CDR3 length is 15 residues. Germline V CDR1 and CDR2: SGHRS, YFSETQ. With 1 base removed from V and 0 bases from J, the gap between germline ends came to 8 bases. CDR3 protein: CASSLLGSSYNEQFF. CDR3 sequence (DNA): TGCGCCAGCAGCTTGTTGGGCAGCTCCTACAATGAGCAGTTCTTC.

In its sample, this clonotype was seen many times. The chain combines TRBV2 with TRBJ1-4; the match to TRBD1 covers 7 bases. Germline CDR1 SNHLY, CDR2 FYNNEI. V lost 6 bases and J lost 5; bases outside the gene matches: 3. This CDR3 has 13 amino acids. This CDR3 reads CASRADRNEKLFF. The CDR3 DNA is TGTGCCAGCAGGGCGGACAGGAATGAAAAACTGTTTTTT. The variable domain in full, completed from reference TRBV2 and TRBJ1-4, reads EPEVTQTPSHQVTQMGQEVILRCVPISNHLYFYWYRQILGQKVEFLVSFYNNEISEKSEIFDDQFSVERPDGSNFTLKIRSTKLEDSAMYFCASRADRNEKLFFGSGTQLSVL.

This clonotype was counted ten times or more. The chain recombines TRBV6-5 with TRBJ1-3; D possibly corresponds to TRBD1 (5 bases). CDR1 is MNHEY, CDR2 SVGAGI, per germline. V lost 6 bases to trimming and J lost 0 bases, with 15 bases between them. CDR3 length: 16 amino acids. The CDR3 DNA is TGTGCCAGCAGCCGGGGGGGGTCGTCCTCTGGAAACACCATATATTTT. It encodes CASSRGGSSSGNTIYF.